The 30 T cell receptor beta chains presented below share a single source sample, sequenced in a study of blood T cell repertoires in COVID-19. Measured with immunoSEQ multiplex PCR; TCRdb has only the in-frame clones, and not every one. The sample consists of more than 250,000 clones, more than 75% of them appearing once. The specimen sequenced was peripheral blood. The receptors come from a woman aged 25 to 39 who had recovered from COVID-19.

CDR3 DNA sequence: TGTGCCAGCACCGAACGCATAGCGGGAGTAACGAATGAGCAGTTCTTC. It codes for CASTERIAGVTNEQFF. The chain uses TRBV2 and TRBJ2-1, with 9 bases that match TRBD2. The CDR3 has 16 amino acids. V lost 7 bases and J lost 7; bases outside the gene matches: 14. CDR1 is SNHLY, CDR2 FYNNEI, per germline.

The chain links TRBV6-1 to TRBJ2-3; 7 positions agree with TRBD1. With 1 base clipped from V and 1 base from J, the junction kept 5 bases outside the gene matches. Germline-derived CDR1 and CDR2 are MNHNS and SASEGT. The CDR3 spans 16 residues. CDR3 protein: CASSEEGTVGTDTQYF. CDR3 sequence (DNA): TGTGCCAGCAGTGAAGAAGGGACAGTCGGCACAGATACGCAGTATTTT.

This clone appeared a few times. The gene calls are TRBV7-8 and TRBJ2-7; 8 bases line up with TRBD1. Germline V CDR1 and CDR2: SGHVS, FQNEAQ. After removal of 1 base from V and 7 bases from J, the junction contained 9 bases not matched to a gene. The CDR3 totals 15 residues. DNA for the CDR3: TGTGCCAGCAGCTTAGGGCAGGGGGCAGGGTGGGAGCAGTACTTC. Translating gives CASSLGQGAGWEQYF.

The chain carries TRBV7-2 and TRBJ2-5; D is possibly TRBD1 (5 bases). With 1 base removed from V and 5 bases from J, the gap between germline ends came to 14 bases. The germline V gene encodes CDR1 SGHTA and CDR2 FQGNSA. The length of the CDR3 is 15 residues. The CDR3 loop reads CASSLVSPQGETQYF. The DNA for the CDR3 is TGTGCCAGCAGCTTAGTAAGTCCTCAGGGCGAGACCCAGTACTTC. Using reference TRBV7-2 and TRBJ2-5 for the parts outside the CDR3, the full variable domain is GAGVSQSPSNKVTEKGKDVELRCDPISGHTALYWYRQSLGQGLEFLIYFQGNSAPDKSGLPSDRFSAERTGGSVSTLTIQRTQQEDSAVYLCASSLVSPQGETQYFGPGTRLLVL.

CDR3 sequence: CASSLPGGVAVEQYF. CDR3 nucleotides: TGTGCCAGCAGTTTACCCGGGGGAGTCGCGGTCGAGCAGTACTTC. This chain joins TRBV28 and TRBJ2-7; D may be TRBD2 (6 bases). The CDR3 contains 15 residues. Germline CDR1 reads MDHEN; CDR2 reads SYDVKM. Trimming shortened V by 2 bases and J by 6 bases, and 17 bases separated the two germline ends.

The chain is built from TRBV9 and TRBJ2-4; 8 positions agree with TRBD2. CDR1 and CDR2 (germline): SGDLS, YYNGEE. The junction had 8 bases not matched to a gene; V was cut back by 4 bases and J by 8 bases. The CDR3 is 14 residues long. Written as DNA, the CDR3 is TGTGCCAGCAGCCCCCAGCGGGAGTTGTACATTCAGTACTTC. Its translation: CASSPQRELYIQYF.

A remark on this clone: This specimen includes other DNA sequences encoding the same CDR3. This rearrangement joins TRBV5-6 to TRBJ2-3; 9 bases align to TRBD2. This CDR3 is 15 amino acids long. V was clipped by 0 bases and J by 1 base; unmatched bases: 0. Per the germline V gene, CDR1 is SGHDT and CDR2 is YYEEEE. The CDR3 protein is CASSLVAGGTDTQYF. The CDR3 DNA sequence: TGTGCCAGCAGCTTGGTAGCGGGGGGCACAGATACGCAGTATTTT.

This clone was detected a few times. This chain joins TRBV27 and TRBJ1-5; D is unresolved. V was clipped by 8 bases and J by 5 bases, with 19 bases between them. The germline V gene has CDR1 MNHEY and CDR2 SMNVEV (reference sequence). The CDR3 runs 15 residues. The CDR3 protein is CASASGKLLHQPQHF. CDR3 DNA: TGTGCCAGCGCCTCCGGGAAGTTGCTGCATCAGCCCCAGCATTTT.

The V and J genes are TRBV5-1 and TRBJ2-2; 9 nucleotides align to TRBD1. The length of the CDR3 is 17 residues. Germline V gene data show CDR1 as SGHRS and CDR2 as YFSETQ. The ends lost 3 bases at V and 6 bases at J; junction bases unmatched: 12. The CDR3 region is CASSSDRGRPGPGELFF. In DNA form, the CDR3 reads TGCGCCAGCAGCTCGGACAGGGGTAGGCCGGGTCCCGGGGAGCTGTTTTTT.

The chain carries TRBV19 and TRBJ1-5, with D possibly TRBD1 on 5 matching bases. This CDR3 contains 15 residues. CDR1 LNHDA and CDR2 SQIVND come from the germline V gene (reference sequence). V lost 2 bases to trimming and J lost 3 bases, with 11 bases between them. The DNA of the CDR3 is TGTGCCAGTAGTATAACTGCAGGGTTCAATCAGCCCCAGCATTTT. Protein: CASSITAGFNQPQHF.

The chain recombines TRBV6-6 with TRBJ1-1; 7 bases are shared with TRBD1. The junction had 7 bases not matched to a gene; V was cut back by 4 bases and J by 5 bases. CDR1 is MNHNY, CDR2 SVGAGI, per germline (reference sequence). CDR3 size: 14 residues. DNA for the CDR3: TGTGCCAGCAGTTTCGGGACAGCCAAGACTGAAGCTTTCTTT. Residues: CASSFGTAKTEAFF.

About this clone itself: A read error may account for a junction end that differs from germline. This sample also contains other DNA sequences that code for the same CDR3. The V gene is TRBV4-2, the J gene TRBJ2-3; possible D gene TRBD2, 6 bases. CDR3 length: 14 residues. Germline V gene data show CDR1 as LGHNA and CDR2 as YNFKEQ. The CDR3 sequence: CASSQAGSTDTQYF. The DNA of the CDR3 is TGTGCCAGCAGCCAGGCGGGAAGCACAGATACGCAATATTTT.

This clone was seen a handful of times. This chain joins TRBV25-1 and TRBJ2-1; TRBD2 matches at 7 bases. The germline V gene encodes CDR1 MGHDK and CDR2 SYGVNS. The CDR3 is 13 amino acids. Trimming cost V 4 bases and J 7 bases; bases outside gene matches: 4. In DNA form, the CDR3 reads TGTGCCAGCAGTGGACCCGGGGGGAATGAGCAGTTCTTC. This sequence encodes CASSGPGGNEQFF.

V is TRBV10-1 and J is TRBJ1-1; D might be TRBD1 (5 bases). The V end was cut by 0 bases, the J end by 7 bases, with 12 bases between. From germline, CDR1 is WNHNN and CDR2 SYGVQD (reference sequence). There are 14 residues in the CDR3. CDR3 nucleotide sequence: TGCGCCAGCAGTGAGTCAGGGGAAGTCGGTGAAGCTTTCTTT. This sequence encodes CASSESGEVGEAFF.

The chain links TRBV19 to TRBJ2-5; D may be TRBD2 (6 bases). The V and J ends lost 3 bases and 3 bases respectively, with 11 bases between them. The CDR3 extends over 14 amino acids. Per the germline V gene, CDR1 is LNHDA and CDR2 is SQIVND (reference sequence). CDR3 coding DNA: TGTGCCAGTAGTATTACGCGGGGAGAAGAGACCCAGTACTTC. Encoded protein: CASSITRGEETQYF.

The chain joins TRBV4-2 to TRBJ1-4; possible D gene TRBD1, 5 bases. Trimming took off 2 bases at V and 7 bases at J, with 17 bases between the two ends. The CDR3 covers 16 residues. From germline, CDR1 is LGHNA and CDR2 YNFKEQ. Written as DNA, the CDR3 is TGTGCCAGCAGCCAAATCCGGGGCTCGGGGGGTGAAAAACTGTTTTTT. Its translation: CASSQIRGSGGEKLFF.

This clone was picked up a small number of times. This sequence joins TRBV30 and TRBJ1-2; 7 positions agree with TRBD1. In germline, CDR1 is GTSNPN, CDR2 SVGIG (reference sequence). The CDR3 contains 15 residues. J gave up 6 bases and V 0 bases, and 10 bases lay outside the gene matches. The CDR3 DNA reads TGTGCCTGGAGTGTTAGGTCGTTAACAGGGGATGGCTACACCTTC. It codes for CAWSVRSLTGDGYTF.

This clone was counted between two and nine times. V usage is TRBV28 and J usage is TRBJ2-5; the match to TRBD2 covers 12 bases. Looked up from germline, CDR1 is MDHEN and CDR2 is SYDVKM. V was clipped by 2 bases and J by 2 bases; unmatched bases: 9. The CDR3 is 18 residues long. The CDR3 DNA reads TGTGCCAGCAGTTTAACTAGCGGGAGGCTACTTTTACAAGAGACCCAGTACTTC. This codes for CASSLTSGRLLLQETQYF.

This chain links TRBV5-4 with TRBJ2-1; D is uncertain. The CDR3 runs 13 residues. The germline V gene encodes CDR1 SGHNT and CDR2 YYREEE (reference sequence). V lost 2 bases, J lost 4 bases, and 7 bases lay in between. CDR3 in amino acids: CASSLLVYNEQFF. CDR3 coding DNA: TGTGCCAGCAGCTTACTCGTTTACAATGAGCAGTTCTTC.

The rearrangement uses TRBV2 and TRBJ2-2; maybe TRBD2 (5 bases). The CDR3 covers 15 residues. V was shortened by 5 bases and J by 1 base, with 11 bases between the two germline ends. Germline values: CDR1 SNHLY, CDR2 FYNNEI. CDR3 nucleotides: TGTGCCAGCAGTCCCCCGGCGGGGAACACCGGGGAGCTGTTTTTT. This gives the protein CASSPPAGNTGELFF.

CDR3 DNA sequence: TGTGCCAGCAGACAGATCATGAACACTGAAGCTTTCTTT. Residues: CASRQIMNTEAFF. The chain combines TRBV11-2 with TRBJ1-1; D not certain. Germline V lookup: CDR1 SGHAT, CDR2 FQNNGV. There are 13 residues in the CDR3. With 6 bases removed from V and 0 bases from J, the gap between germline ends came to 8 bases.

This clone was seen only once. This chain joins TRBV2 and TRBJ1-6; the D is unclear. The ends were cut back, 4 bases at V and 6 bases at J, with 7 bases in the middle. The CDR3 spans 13 residues. Germline lookup yields CDR1 SNHLY and CDR2 FYNNEI. Written as DNA, the CDR3 is TGTGCCAGCAGTGGTAACGGTAATTCACCCCTCCACTTT. It specifies CASSGNGNSPLHF.

The V gene is TRBV12-3 or TRBV12-4, the J gene TRBJ1-2, with TRBD1 identical over 9 bases. V trimming: 4 bases; J trimming: 4 bases; junction bases outside the gene matches: 1. The CDR3 is made up of 13 amino acids. In DNA, the CDR3 is TGTGCCAGCAGTTGGGGACAGGGCTATGGCTACACCTTC. This codes for CASSWGQGYGYTF.

J is TRBJ1-2 and V is TRBV7-9; 7 bases map to TRBD1. V was pared by 8 bases and J by 4 bases, with 4 bases of the junction left unmatched. Germline CDR1 SEHNR, CDR2 FQNEAQ (reference sequence). This CDR3 is 12 amino acids long. This CDR3 reads CASSGTVYGYTF. As DNA, the CDR3 is TGTGCCAGCTCCGGGACAGTCTATGGCTACACCTTC.

A word on this clone: Other DNA sequences in this specimen translate into the identical CDR3. The gene calls are TRBV5-6 and TRBJ1-4; tentatively, D is TRBD1 (5 bases). Deletions cut 1 base from V and 8 bases from J, with 12 bases between. The CDR3 has 14 residues. In germline, CDR1 is SGHDT, CDR2 YYEEEE. CDR3 residues: CASSLSGTGEKLFF. CDR3 coding DNA: TGTGCCAGCAGCTTGTCCGGGACTGGGGAAAAACTGTTTTTT. The full variable domain, in which reference TRBV5-6 and TRBJ1-4 provide the parts outside the CDR3, is DAGVTQSPTHLIKTRGQQVTLRCSPKSGHDTVSWYQQALGQGPQFIFQYYEEEERQRGNFPDRFSGHQFPNYSSELNVNALLLGDSALYLCASSLSGTGEKLFFGSGTQLSVL.

This clone was recorded only once. The chain recombines TRBV12-5 with TRBJ1-1, with D uncertain. Between the trimmed V and J ends, which lost 3 bases and 6 bases, there was a span of 20 bases. The CDR3 is 16 residues long. Germline V lookup: CDR1 LGHNT, CDR2 FRNRAP. This CDR3 is CASGFFPVEEQSEAFF. CDR3 in DNA: TGTGCTAGTGGTTTTTTTCCGGTTGAAGAACAGTCTGAAGCTTTCTTT.

The chain uses TRBV7-9 and TRBJ1-2, with unresolved D. Germline CDR1 and CDR2: SEHNR and FQNEAQ (reference sequence). This CDR3 has 16 residues. The germline V and J ends were trimmed by 3 bases and 4 bases, with 18 bases remaining between them. Here the CDR3 reads CASSLGRKTDTYGYTF. The DNA for the CDR3 is TGTGCCAGCAGCTTGGGCCGAAAGACCGACACCTATGGCTACACCTTC. Drawing the rest from reference TRBV7-9 and TRBJ1-2, the complete variable domain is DTGVSQNPRHKITKRGQNVTFRCDPISEHNRLYWYRQTLGQGPEFLTYFQNEAQLEKSRLLSDRFSAERPKGSFSTLEIQRTEQGDSAMYLCASSLGRKTDTYGYTFGSGTRLTVV.

The CDR3 loop reads CASSGRTRTNEKLFF. CDR3 in DNA: TGTGCCAGCAGCGGAAGGACTCGTACTAATGAAAAACTGTTTTTT. The chain links TRBV5-6 to TRBJ1-4; no clear D gene. Trimming removed 4 bases from V and 2 bases from J, with 12 bases in between. The V gene's germline CDR1 is SGHDT and CDR2 YYEEEE. The CDR3 extends over 15 amino acids.

The V call is TRBV28, the J call TRBJ2-7; 11 bases agree with TRBD2. The length of the CDR3 is 15 residues. The V and J ends lost 5 bases and 0 bases, in that order; junction bases with no gene match: 3. CDR1 and CDR2 from the germline V gene are MDHEN and SYDVKM. The CDR3 here is CASSLTSGSSYEQYF. In DNA, the CDR3 is TGTGCCAGCAGTCTCACTAGCGGGAGCTCCTACGAGCAGTACTTC.

The rearrangement uses TRBV6-6 and TRBJ1-1; possibly TRBD1 for D (5 bases). Germline values: CDR1 MNHNY, CDR2 SVGAGI (reference sequence). The CDR3 totals 14 residues. The V gene lost 6 bases and the J gene lost 1 base, with 12 bases spanning the gap. CDR3 coding DNA: TGTGCCAGCAGCGGCGACAGCCCGAACACTGAAGCTTTCTTT. Translated, it gives CASSGDSPNTEAFF.